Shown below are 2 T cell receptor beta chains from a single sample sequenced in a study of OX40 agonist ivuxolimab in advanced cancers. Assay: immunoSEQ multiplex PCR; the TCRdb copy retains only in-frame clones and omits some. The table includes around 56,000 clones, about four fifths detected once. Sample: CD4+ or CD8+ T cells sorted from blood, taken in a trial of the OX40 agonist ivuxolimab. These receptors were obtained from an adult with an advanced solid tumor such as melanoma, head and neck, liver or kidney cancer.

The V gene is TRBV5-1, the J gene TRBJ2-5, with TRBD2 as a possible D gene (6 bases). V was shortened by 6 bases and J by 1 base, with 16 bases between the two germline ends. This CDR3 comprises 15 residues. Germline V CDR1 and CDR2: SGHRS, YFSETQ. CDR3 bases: TGCGCCAGCACCATTGGAGGGGTCCGCCAAGAGACCCAGTACTTC. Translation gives CASTIGGVRQETQYF.

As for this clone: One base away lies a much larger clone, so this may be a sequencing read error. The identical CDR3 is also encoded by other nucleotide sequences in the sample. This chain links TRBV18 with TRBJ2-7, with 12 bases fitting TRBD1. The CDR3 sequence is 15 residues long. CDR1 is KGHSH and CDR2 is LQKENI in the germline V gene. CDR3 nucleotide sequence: TGCGCCAGCTCACCACCGGGGACAGGGGGCAACGAGCAGTACTTC. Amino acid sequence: CASSPPGTGGNEQYF. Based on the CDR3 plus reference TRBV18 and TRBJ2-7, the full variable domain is NAGVMQNPRHLVRRRGQEARLRCSPMKGHSHVYWYRQLPEEGLKFMVYLQKENIIDESGMPKERFSAEFPKEGPSILRIQQVVRGDSAAYFCASSPPGTGGNEQYFGPGTRLTVT.